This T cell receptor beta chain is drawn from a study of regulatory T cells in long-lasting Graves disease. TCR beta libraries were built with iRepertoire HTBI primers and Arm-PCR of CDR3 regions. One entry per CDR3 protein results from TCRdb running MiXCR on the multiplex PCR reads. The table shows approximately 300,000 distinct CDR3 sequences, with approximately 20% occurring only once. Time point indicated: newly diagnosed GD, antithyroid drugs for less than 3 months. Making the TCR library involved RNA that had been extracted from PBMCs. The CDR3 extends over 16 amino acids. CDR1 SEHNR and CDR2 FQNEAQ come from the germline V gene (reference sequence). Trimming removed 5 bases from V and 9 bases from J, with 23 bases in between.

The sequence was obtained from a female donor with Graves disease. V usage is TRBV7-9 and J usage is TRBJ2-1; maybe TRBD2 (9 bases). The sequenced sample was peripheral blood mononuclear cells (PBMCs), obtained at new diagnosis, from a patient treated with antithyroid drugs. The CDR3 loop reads CASSPGGGGRAAEQFF. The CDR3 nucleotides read TGTGCCAGCAGCCCAGGGGGCGGCGGGAGGGCCGCTGAGCAGTTCTTC. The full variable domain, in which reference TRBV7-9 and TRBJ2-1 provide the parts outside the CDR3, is DTGVSQNPRHKITKRGQNVTFRCDPISEHNRLYWYRQTLGQGPEFLTYFQNEAQLEKSRLLSDRFSAERPKGSFSTLEIQRTEQGDSAMYLCASSPGGGGRAAEQFFGPGTRLTVL.